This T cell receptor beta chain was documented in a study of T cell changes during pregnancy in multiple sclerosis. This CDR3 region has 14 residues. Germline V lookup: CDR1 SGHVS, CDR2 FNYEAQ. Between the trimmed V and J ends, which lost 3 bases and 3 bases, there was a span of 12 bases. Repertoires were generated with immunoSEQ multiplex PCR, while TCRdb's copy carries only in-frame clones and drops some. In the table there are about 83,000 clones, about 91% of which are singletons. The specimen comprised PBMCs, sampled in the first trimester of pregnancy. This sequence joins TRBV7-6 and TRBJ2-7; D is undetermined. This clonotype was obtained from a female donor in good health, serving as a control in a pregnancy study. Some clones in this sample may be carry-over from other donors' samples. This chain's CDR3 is CASSFGARNYEQYF. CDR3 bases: TGTGCCAGCAGCTTCGGTGCTAGAAACTACGAGCAGTACTTC. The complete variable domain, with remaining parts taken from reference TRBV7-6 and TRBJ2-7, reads GAGVSQSPRYKVTKRGQDVALRCDPISGHVSLYWYRQALGQGPEFLTYFNYEAQQDKSGLPNDRFSAERPEGSISTLTIQRTEQRDSAMYRCASSFGARNYEQYFGPGTRLTVT.